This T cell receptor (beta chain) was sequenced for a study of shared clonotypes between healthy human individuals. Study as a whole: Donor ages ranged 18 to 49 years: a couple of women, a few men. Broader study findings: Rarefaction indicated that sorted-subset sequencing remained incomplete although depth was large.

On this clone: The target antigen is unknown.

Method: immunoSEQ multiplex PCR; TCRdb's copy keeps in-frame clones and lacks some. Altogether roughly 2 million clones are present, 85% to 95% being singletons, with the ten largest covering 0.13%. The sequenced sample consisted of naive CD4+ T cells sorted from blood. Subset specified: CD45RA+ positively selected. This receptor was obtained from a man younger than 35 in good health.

CDR3 in amino acids: CASSLRSPLHF. The CDR3 region has the DNA TGTGCCAGCAGCCTGAGGTCACCCCTCCACTTT. The chain recombines TRBV5-8 with TRBJ1-6; D ambiguous. This CDR3 contains 11 residues. V was trimmed by 4 bases and J by 10 bases, leaving 6 bases between them. Germline V lookup: CDR1 SGHTS, CDR2 YDEGEE.